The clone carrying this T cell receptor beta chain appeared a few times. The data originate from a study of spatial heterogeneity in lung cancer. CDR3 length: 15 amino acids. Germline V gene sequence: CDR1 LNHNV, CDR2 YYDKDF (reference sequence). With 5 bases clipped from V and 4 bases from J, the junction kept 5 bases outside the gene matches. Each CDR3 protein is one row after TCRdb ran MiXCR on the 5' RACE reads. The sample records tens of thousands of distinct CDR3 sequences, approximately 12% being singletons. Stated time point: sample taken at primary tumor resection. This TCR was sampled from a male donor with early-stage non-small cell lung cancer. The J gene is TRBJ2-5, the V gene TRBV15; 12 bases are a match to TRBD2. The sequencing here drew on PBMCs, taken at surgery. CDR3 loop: CATSPSGRALETQYF. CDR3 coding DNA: TGTGCCACCAGCCCTAGCGGGAGGGCCCTAGAGACCCAGTACTTC.